These 25 T cell receptor beta chains share one sample of origin, sequenced in a study of cytomegalovirus exposure and HLA in healthy donors. 13 Jbeta primers and 60 Vbeta primers were used for the PCR. The assay was immunoSEQ multiplex PCR, and TCRdb's table has in-frame clones only and misses some. The top ten hold approximately 3% of the sample, which has over 150,000 clones, 71% seen once. The sample comprised PBMCs. These receptors originate from a woman in her thirties in good health and CMV-seronegative.

This clone was counted between two and nine times. Other nucleotide sequences in the sample specify the same CDR3. V is TRBV19 and J is TRBJ1-5; 8 nucleotides match TRBD1. The CDR3 extends over 14 amino acids. Germline trimming cut 5 bases from V and 2 bases from J; bases unmatched to any gene: 2. Looked up from germline, CDR1 is LNHDA and CDR2 is SQIVND (reference sequence). CDR3 loop: CASSSTGGNQPQHF. CDR3 DNA: TGTGCCAGTAGTTCGACAGGGGGCAATCAGCCCCAGCATTTT.

The chain's CDR3 is CASSPETTDSYEKLFF. Written as DNA, the CDR3 is TGTGCCAGCTCACCGGAGACGACGGATTCATATGAAAAACTGTTTTTT. The J gene is TRBJ1-4, the V gene TRBV18, with D unresolved. The CDR3 has 16 residues. With 3 bases removed from V and 6 bases from J, the gap between germline ends came to 17 bases. The germline gives CDR1 KGHSH, CDR2 LQKENI.

The rearrangement joins TRBV5-1 to TRBJ1-5; possibly TRBD1 for D (6 bases). This CDR3 has 15 amino acids. Germline V gives CDR1 SGHRS, CDR2 YFSETQ. V was pared by 5 bases and J by 2 bases, with 14 bases between. CDR3 region: CASRREGEGNQPQHF. In nucleotides, the CDR3 is TGCGCCAGCAGACGCGAGGGGGAAGGCAATCAGCCCCAGCATTTT.

This chain connects TRBV2 to TRBJ1-2; D is uncertain. The germline V gene has CDR1 SNHLY and CDR2 FYNNEI. V dropped 10 bases and J dropped 1 base, with 13 bases sitting between them. The CDR3 runs 13 residues. The CDR3 DNA sequence: TGTGCCATCCCTCTTGGACTTAACTATGGCTACACCTTC. Its protein product is CAIPLGLNYGYTF.

This clone appeared a single time. The V and J genes are TRBV28 and TRBJ2-7, with 7 nucleotides matching TRBD1. With 7 bases clipped from V and 0 bases from J, the junction kept 3 bases outside the gene matches. Germline V gives CDR1 MDHEN, CDR2 SYDVKM. CDR3 length: 13 amino acids. The CDR3 sequence: CASKDRSSYEQYF. CDR3 DNA sequence: TGTGCCAGCAAGGACAGGAGCTCCTACGAGCAGTACTTC. Variable domain in full (rest from reference TRBV28 and TRBJ2-7): DVKVTQSSRYLVKRTGEKVFLECVQDMDHENMFWYRQDPGLGLRLIYFSYDVKMKEKGDIPEGYSVSREKKERFSLILESASTNQTSMYLCASKDRSSYEQYFGPGTRLTVT.

This chain uses TRBV5-1 with TRBJ2-1, with 12 bases identical to TRBD2. Losses at the gene ends were 0 bases for V and 6 bases for J; bases not matched to a gene: 10. This CDR3 has 18 amino acids. Germline CDR1 and CDR2: SGHRS and YFSETQ. The DNA for the CDR3 is TGCGCCAGCAGCTTGGGTCCGGCTAGCGGGAGGGGATTCAATGAGCAGTTCTTC. Residues: CASSLGPASGRGFNEQFF. The full variable domain, its missing parts supplied by reference TRBV5-1 and TRBJ2-1, is KAGVTQTPRYLIKTRGQQVTLSCSPISGHRSVSWYQQTPGQGLQFLFEYFSETQRNKGNFPGRFSGRQFSNSRSEMNVSTLELGDSALYLCASSLGPASGRGFNEQFFGPGTRLTVL.

The rearrangement links TRBV7-3 to TRBJ2-1, with 9 bases fitting TRBD1. Germline CDR1 SGHTA, CDR2 FQGTGA. This CDR3 region has 14 residues. J gave up 7 bases and V 7 bases, and 8 bases lay outside the gene matches. The CDR3 protein is CASTWTGAHNEQFF. CDR3 nucleotides: TGTGCCAGCACCTGGACAGGGGCCCATAATGAGCAGTTCTTC.

This clone was counted a few times. The V gene is TRBV6-1, the J gene TRBJ2-7, with D possibly TRBD1 on 6 matching bases. Germline V gene data show CDR1 as MNHNS and CDR2 as SASEGT. The CDR3 runs to 15 residues. Trimming stripped 0 bases from V and 6 bases from J, with 15 bases between. This CDR3 reads CASSEAPDSHFEQYF. CDR3 in DNA: TGTGCCAGCAGTGAAGCGCCGGACAGTCATTTCGAGCAGTACTTC.

This chain links TRBV4-2 with TRBJ2-1, with a tentative D call TRBD2 (6 bases). Trimming shortened V by 4 bases and J by 3 bases, and 13 bases separated the two germline ends. CDR3 length equals 15 residues. CDR1 and CDR2 (germline): LGHNA, YNFKEQ. DNA for the CDR3: TGTGCCAGCAGCCCAGCCGGGGACTTCTACAATGAGCAGTTCTTC. As protein: CASSPAGDFYNEQFF.

V and J are TRBV7-3 and TRBJ2-7; 13 bases line up with TRBD2. Germline CDR1 reads SGHTA; CDR2 reads FQGTGA. With V trimmed by 0 bases and J by 4 bases, 9 bases remained unmatched. The CDR3 is made up of 18 amino acids. This chain's CDR3 is CASSLTGPLAGGLYEQYF. The CDR3 bases are TGTGCCAGCAGCTTAACCGGCCCACTAGCGGGAGGGCTATACGAGCAGTACTTC.

The chain uses TRBV29-1 and TRBJ2-5, with a tentative D call TRBD1 (5 bases). V was shortened by 6 bases and J by 5 bases, with 10 bases between the two germline ends. The germline V gene encodes CDR1 SQVTM and CDR2 ANQGSEA. The CDR3 has 11 residues. The CDR3 region is CSVLRVETQYF. The CDR3 DNA sequence: TGCAGCGTACTCAGGGTTGAGACCCAGTACTTC.

This clone has only a few counts. This chain uses TRBV6-6 with TRBJ2-7; TRBD1 matches 7 bases. CDR3 length: 15 amino acids. J lost 1 base, V lost 5 bases, and 8 bases had no gene match. Germline CDR1 is MNHNY and CDR2 is SVGAGI (reference sequence). This CDR3 reads CASSAPGQPSYEQYF. CDR3 bases: TGTGCCAGCAGTGCGCCGGGACAGCCTTCCTACGAGCAGTACTTC.

J is TRBJ1-5 and V is TRBV2; 10 bases line up with TRBD1. After removal of 6 bases from V and 4 bases from J, the junction contained 9 bases not matched to a gene. Germline V gene sequence: CDR1 SNHLY, CDR2 FYNNEI. The CDR3 consists of 16 residues. CDR3 amino acids: CASRDGPGQGNQPQHF. DNA of the CDR3: TGTGCCAGCAGAGACGGCCCGGGACAGGGGAATCAGCCCCAGCATTTT.

The chain uses TRBV6-6 and TRBJ2-7; D may be TRBD1 (6 bases). CDR1 MNHNY and CDR2 SVGAGI come from the germline V gene (reference sequence). V lost 5 bases and J 6 bases, leaving 11 bases between the germline ends. This CDR3 has 12 amino acids. The CDR3 is CASSRTEAEQYF. The CDR3 coding sequence is TGTGCCAGCAGTCGGACAGAGGCCGAGCAGTACTTC.

J is TRBJ2-1 and V is TRBV28, with 7 positions matching TRBD2. Germline values: CDR1 MDHEN, CDR2 SYDVKM. V shed 5 bases and J 2 bases; nucleotides not matched to a gene: 12. This CDR3 has 17 residues. The chain's CDR3 is CASSLNRWEGAYNEQFF. In DNA, the CDR3 is TGTGCCAGCAGTCTGAATAGGTGGGAGGGCGCCTACAATGAGCAGTTCTTC.

The CDR3 here is CASSPPSRAMGYTF. The CDR3 coding sequence is TGTGCCAGCTCACCACCTTCACGTGCTATGGGCTACACCTTC. The chain combines TRBV18 with TRBJ1-2, with D uncertain. V lost 0 bases, J lost 8 bases, and 13 bases lay in between. The germline V gene encodes CDR1 KGHSH and CDR2 LQKENI. This CDR3 comprises 14 residues.

The chain joins TRBV29-1 to TRBJ1-1, with D tentatively TRBD1 (5 bases). This CDR3 is built from 14 residues. V lost 3 bases and J 1 base, leaving 12 bases between the germline ends. Germline CDR1 and CDR2: SQVTM and ANQGSEA. The CDR3 bases are TGCAGCGTTGAGGGGCAATACCCGAACACTGAAGCTTTCTTT. Translating it yields CSVEGQYPNTEAFF.

The chain uses TRBV19 and TRBJ1-1, with 7 bases matching TRBD1. Germline V CDR1 and CDR2: LNHDA, SQIVND (reference sequence). The CDR3 runs 14 residues. V shed 7 bases, J shed 0 bases, and the junction held 5 bases outside the gene matches. CDR3 bases: TGTGCCAGTATCCAAACAGGGGTGAACACTGAAGCTTTCTTT. It codes for CASIQTGVNTEAFF.

J is TRBJ2-2 and V is TRBV4-1; 7 nucleotides agree with TRBD1. Germline CDR1 and CDR2: MGHRA and YSYEKL. There are 18 residues in the CDR3. V lost 3 bases to trimming and J lost 1 base; unmatched junction nucleotides: 11. Here the CDR3 DNA reads TGCGCCAGCAGCCAGATAGAGTGGACAGGCAAGAACACCGGGGAGCTGTTTTTT. Its translation: CASSQIEWTGKNTGELFF.

This clone was seen just once. This chain links TRBV5-1 with TRBJ2-5; 7 nucleotides line up with TRBD2. Unmatched junction bases numbered 4, after V lost 0 bases and J lost 2 bases. From germline, CDR1 is SGHRS and CDR2 YFSETQ. This CDR3 is built from 15 residues. The CDR3 DNA is TGCGCCAGCAGCTTGGTTGATAGCGGGCAAGAGACCCAGTACTTC. It encodes CASSLVDSGQETQYF. The full variable domain, with the rest looked up from reference TRBV5-1 and TRBJ2-5, is KAGVTQTPRYLIKTRGQQVTLSCSPISGHRSVSWYQQTPGQGLQFLFEYFSETQRNKGNFPGRFSGRQFSNSRSEMNVSTLELGDSALYLCASSLVDSGQETQYFGPGTRLLVL.

The J gene is TRBJ2-6, the V gene TRBV5-1; weak D call: TRBD1 (6 bases). The V and J ends lost 5 bases and 3 bases respectively, with 12 bases between them. The CDR3 has 15 amino acids. Germline V CDR1 and CDR2: SGHRS, YFSETQ. CDR3 sequence: CASRQGFDGANVLTF. DNA for the CDR3: TGCGCCAGCAGACAGGGCTTTGATGGGGCCAACGTCCTGACTTTC.

The genes are TRBV29-1 and TRBJ2-3; 10 positions match TRBD2. After removal of 0 bases from V and 4 bases from J, the junction contained 10 bases not matched to a gene. CDR3 size: 17 residues. Germline-derived CDR1 and CDR2 are SQVTM and ANQGSEA. This CDR3 reads CSVEDLKVAGGADTQYF. CDR3 nucleotides: TGCAGCGTTGAAGATCTGAAAGTAGCGGGAGGCGCAGATACGCAGTATTTT.

V is TRBV6-1 and J is TRBJ1-5; D call uncertain. Germline V gene sequence: CDR1 MNHNS, CDR2 SASEGT. Trimming pared 6 bases from V and 7 bases from J, leaving 16 bases between. The CDR3 spans 14 residues. The CDR3 spells CASSNRALNQPQHF. The CDR3 region has the DNA TGTGCCAGCAGCAATAGAGCTTTGAACCAGCCCCAGCATTTT.

A few counts support this clone. This rearrangement joins TRBV5-4 to TRBJ1-6; the match to TRBD1 covers 8 bases. The trim removed 6 bases at V and 6 bases at J, leaving 8 bases unmatched. Germline CDR1 SGHNT, CDR2 YYREEE (reference sequence). The CDR3 covers 15 residues. This CDR3 is CASTEGQGVNSPLHF. CDR3 nucleotide sequence: TGTGCCAGCACCGAAGGACAGGGAGTTAATTCACCCCTCCACTTT. Using reference TRBV5-4 and TRBJ1-6 for the parts outside the CDR3, the full variable domain is ETGVTQSPTHLIKTRGQQVTLRCSSQSGHNTVSWYQQALGQGPQFIFQYYREEENGRGNFPPRFSGLQFPNYSSELNVNALELDDSALYLCASTEGQGVNSPLHFGNGTRLTVT.

This clone showed up just a few times. This chain connects TRBV4-3 to TRBJ2-1, with D possibly TRBD2 on 5 matching bases. V was pared by 0 bases and J by 7 bases, with 13 bases between. The CDR3 has 15 amino acids. Germline-derived CDR1 and CDR2 are LGHNA and YSLEER. The CDR3 coding sequence is TGCGCCAGCAGCCAAGACACGGGAATGGGAAATGAGCAGTTCTTC. It yields the protein CASSQDTGMGNEQFF.